These T cell receptor beta chains were read from a single sample in a study of T cells in Graves' hyperthyroidism and ophthalmopathy. One entry per CDR3 protein, called by TCRdb with MiXCR from the multiplex PCR reads. The data contain roughly 170,000 distinct CDR3 sequences, less than 10% of them singletons. The sample comprised blood. The receptors come from a woman in her late teens or twenties with Graves' hyperthyroidism that later progressed to Graves' ophthalmopathy. Both conserved end residues are part of each CDR3. Each record gives: J gene, V gene, CDR3 protein.

TRBJ2-1 | TRBV6-4 | CASSDSSGGANEQFF
TRBJ2-1 | TRBV28 | CASSLWGMDRVGYNEQFF
TRBJ1-1 | TRBV11-2 | CASSTSGVGEAFF
TRBJ2-7 | TRBV29-1 | CSVAGAVTYEQYF
TRBJ2-7 | TRBV29-1 | CSVDLGVEQYF
TRBJ1-2 | TRBV28 | CASSLETAHGYTF
TRBJ2-7 | TRBV6-1 | CASGQGTSYEQYF
TRBJ1-1 | TRBV2 | CASSEAGVNTEAFF
TRBJ1-1 | TRBV5-6 | CASSPGLFAEAFF
TRBJ2-1 | TRBV9 | CASSVVNWSEQFF
TRBJ2-5 | TRBV7-9 | CASSYDLAGDGEETQYF
TRBJ2-1 | TRBV27 | CASSLYRGSFHNEQFF
TRBJ2-7 | TRBV6-1 | CASRTTGTGGHEQYF